One sample yielded the 26 T cell receptor beta chains listed below, sequenced in a study of cytomegalovirus exposure and HLA in healthy donors. PCR amplification relied on 60 Vbeta primers (plus 13 Jbeta primers). Profiled with immunoSEQ multiplex PCR; TCRdb holds only in-frame clones, not every one. The sample holds 150,000 to 200,000 clones; roughly 79% are singletons and the top ten take around 1.9%. The source material was PBMCs. Receptor source: a man in his thirties or forties in good health and CMV-seronegative.

This sequence joins TRBV2 and TRBJ2-6; D possibly corresponds to TRBD1 (6 bases). Germline CDR1 and CDR2: SNHLY and FYNNEI. The CDR3 extends over 18 amino acids. With 8 bases removed from V and 4 bases from J, the gap between germline ends came to 24 bases. The CDR3 reads CASRLMTGAPSGANVLTF. The CDR3 region has the DNA TGTGCCAGCCGGTTAATGACAGGTGCACCTTCGGGGGCCAACGTCCTGACTTTC.

The chain couples TRBV2 to TRBJ2-5; TRBD2 matches at 12 bases. CDR1 and CDR2 from the germline V gene are SNHLY and FYNNEI. The junction had 14 bases not matched to a gene; V was cut back by 8 bases and J by 4 bases. The CDR3 sequence is 17 residues long. The CDR3 loop is CASLVRLAGEGRETQYF. CDR3 nucleotides: TGTGCCAGCTTGGTACGACTAGCGGGAGAGGGGCGAGAGACCCAGTACTTC.

V is TRBV2 and J is TRBJ2-5; D possibly corresponds to TRBD2 (7 bases). From germline, CDR1 is SNHLY and CDR2 FYNNEI. The CDR3 loop spans 13 amino acids. V shed 7 bases and J shed 4 bases, with 13 bases lying between them. CDR3 DNA sequence: TGTGCCAGCAAAAGGGGGGGAGTAGAGACCCAGTACTTC. Translated, it gives CASKRGGVETQYF.

In this sample, this clone turned up a few times. The chain couples TRBV5-1 to TRBJ2-2; TRBD2 agrees at 14 bases. Trimming cost V 5 bases and J 5 bases; bases outside gene matches: 8. The CDR3 sequence is 17 residues long. CDR1 and CDR2 from the germline V gene are SGHRS and YFSETQ. CDR3 in DNA: TGCGCCAGCAGTAGGACTAGCGGGAGGTCGGGGACCGGGGAGCTGTTTTTT. Its protein is CASSRTSGRSGTGELFF.

This clone was recorded once. V and J are TRBV5-1 and TRBJ1-5; tentative D call: TRBD1 (5 bases). Per germline, CDR1 SGHRS and CDR2 YFSETQ. V gave up 4 bases and J gave up 0 bases, with 17 bases separating them. The length of the CDR3 is 17 residues. CDR3 protein: CASSPPGGEYSNQPQHF. CDR3 bases: TGCGCCAGCAGCCCCCCTGGGGGGGAATATAGCAATCAGCCCCAGCATTTT.

This rearrangement joins TRBV5-6 to TRBJ2-3; no firm D call. Germline V gives CDR1 SGHDT, CDR2 YYEEEE. The germline V and J ends were trimmed by 0 bases and 2 bases, with 19 bases remaining between them. The CDR3 totals 18 residues. The CDR3 nucleotides read TGTGCCAGCAGCTTGGATCTGGCAGAAACAATAACCACAGATACGCAGTATTTT. Translation: CASSLDLAETITTDTQYF.

V gene TRBV28 combines with J gene TRBJ1-1; maybe TRBD1 (5 bases). CDR3 length: 10 amino acids. CDR1 MDHEN and CDR2 SYDVKM come from the germline V gene. CDR3 sequence reads: CVEGLTEAFF. As DNA, the CDR3 is TGTGTGGAGGGGCTCACTGAAGCTTTCTTT.

The chain carries TRBV7-9 and TRBJ1-2; a possible D gene is TRBD1 (5 bases). CDR3 length equals 15 residues. Germline loops: CDR1 SEHNR, CDR2 FQNEAQ (reference sequence). Trimming removed 3 bases from V and 0 bases from J, with 11 bases in between. The DNA of the CDR3 is TGTGCCAGCAGCTTCCTGGACAAGACTAACTATGGCTACACCTTC. Protein product: CASSFLDKTNYGYTF.

This chain uses TRBV5-1 with TRBJ2-3; 11 bases agree with TRBD2. Germline V gene data show CDR1 as SGHRS and CDR2 as YFSETQ. The CDR3 is made up of 16 amino acids. The V gene end was trimmed by 3 bases and the J gene end by 4 bases; junction bases not matched to a gene: 7. CDR3 sequence: CASSYLSGRAPDTQYF. The CDR3 DNA is TGCGCCAGCAGCTACCTTAGCGGGAGGGCCCCAGATACGCAGTATTTT. The variable domain in full, with the rest retrieved from reference TRBV5-1 and TRBJ2-3, is KAGVTQTPRYLIKTRGQQVTLSCSPISGHRSVSWYQQTPGQGLQFLFEYFSETQRNKGNFPGRFSGRQFSNSRSEMNVSTLELGDSALYLCASSYLSGRAPDTQYFGPGTRLTVL.

This rearrangement joins TRBV5-1 to TRBJ2-1, with 9 bases matching TRBD2. Per the germline V gene, CDR1 is SGHRS and CDR2 is YFSETQ. The CDR3 has 16 residues. Trimming took 4 bases from V and 2 from J; bases not matched to a gene: 7. This CDR3 reads CASSGLAGVAYNEQFF. The CDR3 DNA reads as TGCGCCAGCAGCGGGTTAGCGGGAGTAGCCTACAATGAGCAGTTCTTC.

The J gene is TRBJ2-5, the V gene TRBV7-9; 8 nucleotides agree with TRBD2. TRBJ2-7 explains the end of the DNA better; the J call may be wrong. The CDR3 is 15 residues long. Germline CDR1 and CDR2: SEHNR and FQNEAQ (reference sequence). The CDR3 here is CASSLTGTSAYEQYF. CDR3 bases: TGTGCCAGCAGCCTCACCGGGACTAGTGCCTACGAGCAGTACTTC.

CDR3 residues: CASTPRGRGTEAFF. In nucleotides, the CDR3 is TGTGCCAGTACCCCCAGGGGGCGTGGGACTGAAGCTTTCTTT. The chain links TRBV19 to TRBJ1-1; TRBD1 aligns across 8 bases. Unmatched junction bases numbered 9, after V lost 7 bases and J lost 5 bases. This CDR3 has 14 residues. Germline V gene data show CDR1 as LNHDA and CDR2 as SQIVND (reference sequence). The full variable domain, rest sourced from reference TRBV19 and TRBJ1-1, is DGGITQSPKYLFRKEGQNVTLSCEQNLNHDAMYWYRQDPGQGLRLIYYSQIVNDFQKGDIAEGYSVSREKKESFPLTVTSAQKNPTAFYLCASTPRGRGTEAFFGQGTRLTVV.

In nucleotides, the CDR3 is TGTGCCAGCAGTACAGGGGAGAATCAGCCCCAGCATTTT. Translated: CASSTGENQPQHF. V and J are TRBV6-1 and TRBJ1-5; TRBD1 matches 7 bases. With 5 bases clipped from V and 4 bases from J, the junction kept 2 bases outside the gene matches. The V gene's germline CDR1 is MNHNS and CDR2 SASEGT. CDR3 size: 13 residues.

This chain joins TRBV19 and TRBJ1-1; D possibly corresponds to TRBD1 (5 bases). The length of the CDR3 is 15 residues. Between the trimmed V and J ends, which lost 9 bases and 6 bases, there was a span of 23 bases. Germline loops: CDR1 LNHDA, CDR2 SQIVND (reference sequence). The CDR3 region has the DNA TGTGCCAGCCGTTATCCGGGACTCAGTACGTCTGAAGCTTTCTTT. This gives the protein CASRYPGLSTSEAFF.

This clone came up once. This chain joins TRBV28 and TRBJ1-2; 7 positions match TRBD1. CDR3 length: 14 residues. Germline CDR1 reads MDHEN; CDR2 reads SYDVKM. J was trimmed by 1 base and V by 6 bases; bases with no gene match: 5. The CDR3 bases are TGTGCCAGCAGAGGGACAGCTCTTAACTATGGCTACACCTTC. It encodes CASRGTALNYGYTF.

The chain recombines TRBV27 with TRBJ2-2; 7 nucleotides line up with TRBD2. Germline V gives CDR1 MNHEY, CDR2 SMNVEV (reference sequence). The CDR3 loop spans 13 amino acids. Trimming cost V 3 bases and J 6 bases; bases outside gene matches: 1. The CDR3 region has the DNA TGTGCCAGCAGTTTTGGGGGGGCCGGGGAGCTGTTTTTT. Amino acid sequence: CASSFGGAGELFF.

A few counts support this clone. The chain links TRBV5-8 to TRBJ1-1; D remains ambiguous. The CDR3 runs 16 residues. Germline CDR1 is SGHTS and CDR2 is YDEGEE. V shed 0 bases and J shed 4 bases, with 16 bases lying between them. In DNA form, the CDR3 reads TGTGCCAGCAGCTTGGCCCGAACAGTGCTCTTCACTGAAGCTTTCTTT. This gives the protein CASSLARTVLFTEAFF.

The chain recombines TRBV7-3 with TRBJ2-2; possible D gene TRBD2, 5 bases. CDR3 size: 13 residues. CDR1 is SGHTA and CDR2 is FQGTGA in the germline V gene. Trimming shortened V by 8 bases and J by 4 bases, and 11 bases separated the two germline ends. CDR3 in amino acids: CASGGGGTGELFF. CDR3 bases: TGTGCCAGCGGCGGAGGTGGCACCGGGGAGCTGTTTTTT.

The rearrangement joins TRBV29-1 to TRBJ1-1, with D perhaps TRBD1 (5 bases). Germline loops: CDR1 SQVTM, CDR2 ANQGSEA. With 2 bases removed from V and 6 bases from J, the gap between germline ends came to 10 bases. The CDR3 has 12 residues. The CDR3 region has the DNA TGCAGCGTTGAAAAGGGGTCCCCTGAAGCTTTCTTT. This codes for CSVEKGSPEAFF. Together with reference TRBV29-1 and TRBJ1-1, the CDR3 gives the full variable domain: SAVISQKPSRDICQRGTSLTIQCQVDSQVTMMFWYRQQPGQSLTLIATANQGSEATYESGFVIDKFPISRPNLTFSTLTVSNMSPEDSSIYLCSVEKGSPEAFFGQGTRLTVV.

This clone was observed a handful of times. The chain joins TRBV5-1 to TRBJ1-1; perhaps TRBD1 as D (5 bases). CDR1 is SGHRS and CDR2 is YFSETQ in the germline V gene. The CDR3 spans 15 residues. Trimming removed 0 bases from V and 8 bases from J, with 17 bases in between. The chain's CDR3 is CASSLARGGVREAFF. The DNA for the CDR3 is TGCGCCAGCAGCTTGGCCCGGGGAGGGGTGAGAGAAGCTTTCTTT.

This chain joins TRBV27 and TRBJ2-2; the D gene is possibly TRBD1 (5 bases). Trimming removed 7 bases from V and 4 bases from J, with 13 bases in between. Germline loops: CDR1 MNHEY, CDR2 SMNVEV (reference sequence). The length of the CDR3 is 14 residues. The CDR3 DNA is TGTGCCAGCACCCTCCAGGGATTCACCGGGGAGCTGTTTTTT. This sequence encodes CASTLQGFTGELFF.

This chain connects TRBV30 to TRBJ2-6; 11 bases are shared with TRBD1. Germline V gene lookup returns CDR1 GTSNPN and CDR2 SVGIG (reference sequence). Losses at the gene ends were 4 bases for V and 2 bases for J; bases not matched to a gene: 7. This CDR3 contains 17 residues. CDR3 in DNA: TGTGCCTGGATTCGGGACAGGGGGAAGGCTGGGGCCAACGTCCTGACTTTC. It encodes CAWIRDRGKAGANVLTF.

The CDR3 is CASRRTLAGGQHKGVNEQFF. The CDR3 bases are TGTGCCAGCAGACGAACCCTAGCGGGAGGACAACACAAGGGGGTCAATGAGCAGTTCTTC. V usage is TRBV7-8 and J usage is TRBJ2-1; 11 bases align to TRBD2. After removal of 6 bases from V and 6 bases from J, the junction contained 22 bases not matched to a gene. Germline-derived CDR1 and CDR2 are SGHVS and FQNEAQ. The CDR3 contains 20 residues.

The rearrangement links TRBV27 to TRBJ2-3; 11 nucleotides line up with TRBD2. This CDR3 comprises 13 residues. Germline CDR1 reads MNHEY; CDR2 reads SMNVEV (reference sequence). Trimming removed 6 bases from V and 13 bases from J; junction bases left unmatched: 9. The CDR3 here is CASRELSGRDEYF. CDR3 DNA: TGTGCCAGCAGGGAGCTTAGCGGGAGGGATGAGTATTTT.

This clone has a handful of counts. V and J are TRBV6-1 and TRBJ2-7; TRBD1 aligns across 7 bases. CDR3 length: 13 amino acids. The junction had 3 bases not matched to a gene; V was cut back by 3 bases and J by 4 bases. Germline CDR1 reads MNHNS; CDR2 reads SASEGT. This CDR3 reads CASSEGTVYEQYF. The CDR3 DNA is TGTGCCAGCAGTGAGGGGACAGTTTACGAGCAGTACTTC.

The chain has TRBV30 and TRBJ1-1, with a possible D match to TRBD1 (6 bases). The CDR3 covers 14 residues. The germline V and J ends were trimmed by 0 bases and 5 bases, with 13 bases remaining between them. CDR1 GTSNPN and CDR2 SVGIG come from the germline V gene (reference sequence). CDR3 sequence (DNA): TGTGCCTGGAGTGTACCGGGGGGCCGGACTGAAGCTTTCTTT. It yields the protein CAWSVPGGRTEAFF.